This T cell receptor beta chain was captured by sequencing in a study of blood T cell repertoires in COVID-19. In the study overall: Sites in the United States, Italy and Spain provided acute and convalescent COVID-19 samples. PBMCs, B-cell-depleted T cells, or T cells provided the cDNA or gDNA that made up the material.

Patients at the Seattle site were enrolled during active infection and followed longitudinally. TCRdb's table, derived via immunoSEQ multiplex PCR, lists solely in-frame clones and lacks some. Of more than 150,000 clones listed, about 93% are singletons. Germline CDR1 reads MGHRA; CDR2 reads YSYEKL. Trimming took 4 bases from V and 3 from J; bases not matched to a gene: 7. This CDR3 region has 15 residues. The sequenced material came from peripheral blood. This clonotype was obtained from a man younger than 45 with COVID-19, enrolled during active disease. The V call is TRBV4-1, the J call TRBJ2-3; 7 bases fit TRBD2. Here the CDR3 reads CASSLTSQGTDTQYF. The CDR3 DNA sequence: TGCGCCAGCAGCCTGACTAGCCAAGGGACAGATACGCAGTATTTT.